This TCR beta chain was sequenced for a study of T-cell reconstitution after alpha-beta-depleted transplantation in children. The study's findings and limits: At day 60, the high TCRbeta diversity found in some patients originated from recipient T cells and thymic progenitors that had survived. Several hundred expanded graft clones reportedly supplied alpha-beta T cells about two months after transplant.

Germline V gene sequence: CDR1 LGHNA, CDR2 YSLEER. Trimming took off 4 bases at V and 0 bases at J, with 7 bases between the two ends. This CDR3 comprises 15 residues. Using unique molecular identifiers, the investigators prepared the TCRbeta library. Via MiXCR, TCRdb re-called the PCR reads, giving one row per CDR3 protein. The sample holds about 260,000 distinct CDR3 sequences; under 9.5% are singletons and the top ten take 5% to 8%. This clonotype was observed at least ten times. Its specificity is not known. This sequence originates from a male patient aged 10-17 years who had a stem cell transplant for acute lymphoblastic leukemia, so the T cells may come from the graft donor. Sequencing used PBMCs, mostly from graft donor cells, obtained 180 days after TCRalphabeta/CD19-depleted stem cell transplant. The chain has TRBV4-3 and TRBJ2-6, with D unresolved. Here the CDR3 DNA reads TGCGCCAGCAGCCCTCGGTTCTCTGGGGCCAACGTCCTGACTTTC. It translates to CASSPRFSGANVLTF.